A single sample gave rise to the 27 T cell receptor beta chains below, sequenced in a study of T-cell memory formation after mild COVID-19. TCRdb called the 5' RACE reads again in MiXCR, with one record for every CDR3 protein. The data hold 300,000 to 400,000 distinct CDR3 sequences, with 28% observed a single time. The specimen sequenced was PBMCs or a T cell subset sorted from them (not recorded which). The source of these receptors is an adult woman who had mild COVID-19 (a few samples of this study predate the infection). Cell type and time point are not known.

As to this clonotype: At one end the junction does not follow the germline gene, possibly because of a read error. For the CDR3, the DNA is TGTGCCAGCAGTGAACACGCGGTCCGAGCCTACAGTGAGCAGTTCTTC. As protein: CASSEHAVRAYSEQFF. The J gene is TRBJ2-1, the V gene TRBV25-1; D is ambiguous. Per the germline V gene, CDR1 is MGHDK and CDR2 is SYGVNS. The CDR3 length is 16 residues.

This clonotype was picked up a small number of times. The gene calls are TRBV6-6 and TRBJ1-1; D not certain. CDR3 length: 15 residues. Per the germline V gene, CDR1 is MNHNY and CDR2 is SVGAGI (reference sequence). Between the trimmed V and J ends, which lost 5 bases and 6 bases, there was a span of 19 bases. In DNA, the CDR3 is TGTGCCAGCAGTCCCTTCGGACCGTCAAAACCTGAAGCTTTCTTT. Translation: CASSPFGPSKPEAFF.

This chain joins TRBV4-1 and TRBJ2-2; 8 bases are a match to TRBD2. The CDR3 totals 17 residues. Looked up from germline, CDR1 is MGHRA and CDR2 is YSYEKL. Losses at the gene ends were 1 base for V and 6 bases for J; bases not matched to a gene: 10. The CDR3, as DNA: TGCGCCAGCAGCCAAGCCCCAGCGGGGGCCACCCCCGGGGAGCTGTTTTTT. Amino acid sequence: CASSQAPAGATPGELFF.

V is TRBV7-9 and J is TRBJ2-3, with D hard to call. The germline gives CDR1 SEHNR, CDR2 FQNEAQ (reference sequence). The CDR3 loop spans 15 amino acids. V lost 5 bases, J lost 0 bases, and 12 bases lay in between. This CDR3 is CASSKGITSTDTQYF. The CDR3 nucleotides are TGTGCCAGCAGCAAAGGAATAACAAGCACAGATACGCAGTATTTT.

Only a few counts were recorded for this clonotype. This sequence joins TRBV5-6 and TRBJ2-1; the D gene is possibly TRBD2 (5 bases). The V gene's germline CDR1 is SGHDT and CDR2 YYEEEE. This CDR3 spans 14 amino acids. V lost 2 bases and J lost 5, with 11 bases in between. This CDR3 reads CASSFRSRDNEQFF. CDR3 coding DNA: TGTGCCAGCAGCTTCCGGTCGAGGGACAATGAGCAGTTCTTC.

The chain uses TRBV5-1 and TRBJ2-5; 11 bases are a match to TRBD1. CDR3 length: 16 amino acids. The germline gives CDR1 SGHRS, CDR2 YFSETQ. After removal of 0 bases from V and 1 base from J, the junction contained 2 bases not matched to a gene. Here the CDR3 reads CASSLGGTGGQETQYF. CDR3 in DNA: TGCGCCAGCAGCTTGGGGGGGACAGGGGGCCAAGAGACCCAGTACTTC.

There are a few counts of this clonotype. The chain links TRBV19 to TRBJ1-1; perhaps TRBD1 as D (5 bases). Trimming shortened V by 5 bases and J by 0 bases, and 13 bases separated the two germline ends. Germline CDR1 reads LNHDA; CDR2 reads SQIVND (reference sequence). The CDR3 covers 15 residues. CDR3: CASSVYRSLNTEAFF. For the CDR3, the DNA is TGTGCCAGTAGTGTATACAGGAGTTTGAACACTGAAGCTTTCTTT.

Written as DNA, the CDR3 is TGCGCCAGCAGCCAGGAATCTTTTCAAGAGACCCAGTACTTC. Its protein product is CASSQESFQETQYF. The V call is TRBV4-1, the J call TRBJ2-5; D not certain. Trimming took 3 bases from V and 2 from J, leaving 10 bases between them. Looked up from germline, CDR1 is MGHRA and CDR2 is YSYEKL. The CDR3 totals 14 residues.

This clonotype was observed at least ten times. The rearrangement joins TRBV7-9 to TRBJ2-1; D call uncertain. The CDR3 consists of 15 residues. Trimming cost V 2 bases and J 0 bases, with 8 bases left between them. In germline, CDR1 is SEHNR, CDR2 FQNEAQ (reference sequence). CDR3 DNA sequence: TGTGCCAGCAGCTTACCGTACAGCTCCTACAATGAGCAGTTCTTC. Translation: CASSLPYSSYNEQFF.

This clonotype was seen more than once but under ten times. This chain joins TRBV27 and TRBJ2-7; D gene unclear. The ends were cut back, 5 bases at V and 4 bases at J, with 12 bases in the middle. Germline V lookup: CDR1 MNHEY, CDR2 SMNVEV (reference sequence). This CDR3 spans 13 amino acids. The CDR3 reads CASSPVPRYEQYF. CDR3 nucleotide sequence: TGTGCCAGCAGTCCGGTCCCGCGGTACGAGCAGTACTTC.

The chain is built from TRBV29-1 and TRBJ1-1; the D is unclear. The germline V gene encodes CDR1 SQVTM and CDR2 ANQGSEA. Deletions cut 5 bases from V and 6 bases from J, with 4 bases between. The CDR3 has 9 amino acids. The CDR3 DNA reads TGCAGCGTTCACCCTGAAGCTTTCTTT. Translating it yields CSVHPEAFF.

This clonotype was seen a few times. The CDR3, as DNA: TGCAGCGTTGAGACGGACCGGAACACTGAAGCTTTCTTT. It yields the protein CSVETDRNTEAFF. The rearrangement links TRBV29-1 to TRBJ1-1; the D is unclear. The CDR3 totals 13 residues. V dropped 3 bases and J dropped 1 base, with 9 bases sitting between them. The germline V gene encodes CDR1 SQVTM and CDR2 ANQGSEA. The entire variable domain, with the rest obtained from reference TRBV29-1 and TRBJ1-1, is as follows: SAVISQKPSRDICQRGTSLTIQCQVDSQVTMMFWYRQQPGQSLTLIATANQGSEATYESGFVIDKFPISRPNLTFSTLTVSNMSPEDSSIYLCSVETDRNTEAFFGQGTRLTVV.

This clonotype has just a few counts. The V call is TRBV10-3, the J call TRBJ2-7; TRBD1 matches 10 bases. Trimming removed 11 bases from V and 6 bases from J; junction bases left unmatched: 4. The germline CDR1 and CDR2 sequences are ENHRY and SYGVKD. This CDR3 is built from 11 residues. CDR3 nucleotides: TGTGCCGTGGGACAGGGGTTCGAGCAGTACTTC. It translates to CAVGQGFEQYF.

The chain joins TRBV12-3 or TRBV12-4 to TRBJ1-1; D unresolved. This CDR3 spans 14 amino acids. Trimming left V 7 bases short and J 2 bases short, with 14 bases between. DNA of the CDR3: TGTGCCAGCACCTTAGGTGGGATAAACACTGAAGCTTTCTTT. It specifies CASTLGGINTEAFF.

The chain has TRBV27 and TRBJ2-7; 7 bases match TRBD1. Looked up from germline, CDR1 is MNHEY and CDR2 is SMNVEV (reference sequence). The CDR3 has 14 residues. After removal of 5 bases from V and 2 bases from J, the junction contained 6 bases not matched to a gene. The CDR3 DNA follows: TGTGCCAGCAGTGCGCCGGGACAGCCCTACGAGCAGTACTTC. Its translation is CASSAPGQPYEQYF.

This clonotype has more than one count but fewer than ten. The chain employs TRBV5-1 and TRBJ2-2; TRBD1 agrees at 7 bases. The CDR3 is 17 residues long. Germline CDR1 is SGHRS and CDR2 is YFSETQ. Germline trimming cut 1 base from V and 4 bases from J; bases unmatched to any gene: 10. The CDR3 spells CASSLIRATGLTGELFF. For the CDR3, the DNA is TGCGCCAGCAGCTTGATTCGCGCGACAGGGCTCACCGGGGAGCTGTTTTTT. The whole variable domain, filled in from reference TRBV5-1 and TRBJ2-2, reads KAGVTQTPRYLIKTRGQQVTLSCSPISGHRSVSWYQQTPGQGLQFLFEYFSETQRNKGNFPGRFSGRQFSNSRSEMNVSTLELGDSALYLCASSLIRATGLTGELFFGEGSRLTVL.

In its sample, this clonotype was seen a few times. The junction shows a germline mismatch at one end, possibly a read error. The CDR3 here is CATSDQDRGLCF. The DNA of the CDR3 is TGTGCCACCAGTGACCAGGACAGGGGACTATGCTTC. The rearrangement joins TRBV24-1 to TRBJ2-1; 9 nucleotides line up with TRBD1. The CDR3 spans 12 residues. The V gene's germline CDR1 is KGHDR and CDR2 SFDVKD.

This chain joins TRBV18 and TRBJ1-1; TRBD1 might be the D (6 bases). In germline, CDR1 is KGHSH, CDR2 LQKENI. V was cut by 2 bases and J by 6 bases, with 13 bases left in between. CDR3 size: 14 residues. CDR3 loop: CASSPIPGGAEAFF. DNA of the CDR3: TGTGCCAGCTCACCAATCCCGGGGGGCGCTGAAGCTTTCTTT.

The sample holds many counts of this clonotype. The chain joins TRBV27 to TRBJ2-1; perhaps D is TRBD1 or TRBD2 (5 bases each). The CDR3 has 13 amino acids. V was pared by 5 bases and J by 9 bases, with 14 bases between. The germline V gene encodes CDR1 MNHEY and CDR2 SMNVEV (reference sequence). CDR3 DNA sequence: TGTGCCAGCAGTCTCCGGCCTGGGACTGAGCAGTTCTTC. Protein sequence: CASSLRPGTEQFF.

This clonotype has just a few counts. This chain links TRBV12-3 or TRBV12-4 with TRBJ2-7, with 7 bases aligning to TRBD2. Trimming removed 2 bases from V and 4 bases from J; junction bases left unmatched: 2. The CDR3 spans 13 residues. The CDR3 region is CASSLQGGYEQYF. The CDR3 DNA is TGTGCCAGCAGTTTACAGGGAGGGTACGAGCAGTACTTC.

This clonotype came up a few times. J is TRBJ2-7 and V is TRBV7-2; D possibly corresponds to TRBD1 (5 bases). CDR3 length: 13 amino acids. In germline, CDR1 is SGHTA, CDR2 FQGNSA. The germline V and J ends were trimmed by 3 bases and 3 bases, with 9 bases remaining between them. The CDR3 sequence is CASSFGHYYEQYF. The CDR3 DNA sequence: TGTGCCAGCAGCTTCGGACATTACTACGAGCAGTACTTC. Drawing the rest from reference TRBV7-2 and TRBJ2-7, the complete variable domain is GAGVSQSPSNKVTEKGKDVELRCDPISGHTALYWYRQSLGQGLEFLIYFQGNSAPDKSGLPSDRFSAERTGGSVSTLTIQRTQQEDSAVYLCASSFGHYYEQYFGPGTRLTVT.

CDR3 amino acids: CASSQQQGGNEKLFF. CDR3 DNA sequence: TGCGCCAGCAGCCAGCAACAGGGAGGGAATGAAAAACTGTTTTTT. The chain is built from TRBV4-3 and TRBJ1-4, with D perhaps matching TRBD1 (6 bases). CDR1 is LGHNA, CDR2 YSLEER, per germline. This CDR3 contains 15 residues. Trimming removed 3 bases from V and 5 bases from J, with 13 bases in between.

The chain recombines TRBV5-1 with TRBJ1-1, with 7 bases aligning to TRBD1. This CDR3 region has 15 residues. Germline V gives CDR1 SGHRS, CDR2 YFSETQ. The V and J ends lost 5 bases and 0 bases, in that order; junction bases with no gene match: 7. CDR3 in amino acids: CASRPSGGMNTEAFF. CDR3 DNA sequence: TGCGCCAGCAGACCCTCAGGGGGGATGAACACTGAAGCTTTCTTT.

The chain recombines TRBV20-1 with TRBJ2-7; a weak D match, TRBD1 (5 bases). Germline CDR1 and CDR2: DFQATT and SNEGSKA (reference sequence). This CDR3 is built from 11 residues. Trimming removed 3 bases from V and 7 bases from J, with 10 bases in between. The CDR3 sequence: CSASRRTEQYF. Written as DNA, the CDR3 is TGCAGTGCTAGTCGAAGGACAGAGCAGTACTTC.

This clonotype showed up just a few times. The chain employs TRBV12-3 or TRBV12-4 and TRBJ1-1, with D uncertain. This CDR3 is 14 amino acids long. Trimming stripped 7 bases from V and 1 base from J, with 13 bases between. The CDR3 bases are TGTGCCAGCACCCCGGAAGGAGGGAACACTGAAGCTTTCTTT. Protein: CASTPEGGNTEAFF.

For this clonotype: Its ends do not fully match the called genes, so a read error is possible. The rearrangement links TRBV7-2 to TRBJ1-2, with a possible D match to TRBD1 (5 bases). The germline gives CDR1 SGHTA, CDR2 FQGNSA. This CDR3 spans 14 amino acids. The CDR3 spells CASNLRGPNYGYTF. CDR3 in DNA: TGTGCCAGCAACTTACGGGGACCAAACTATGGCTACACCTTC.

This clonotype was recorded many times. J is TRBJ2-1 and V is TRBV7-8, with D hard to call. There are 12 residues in the CDR3. V lost 5 bases, J lost 11 bases, and 13 bases lay in between. The germline V gene encodes CDR1 SGHVS and CDR2 FQNEAQ. The CDR3 is CASSRSFSQQFF. CDR3 nucleotide sequence: TGTGCCAGCAGCCGGTCTTTCTCCCAGCAGTTCTTC.